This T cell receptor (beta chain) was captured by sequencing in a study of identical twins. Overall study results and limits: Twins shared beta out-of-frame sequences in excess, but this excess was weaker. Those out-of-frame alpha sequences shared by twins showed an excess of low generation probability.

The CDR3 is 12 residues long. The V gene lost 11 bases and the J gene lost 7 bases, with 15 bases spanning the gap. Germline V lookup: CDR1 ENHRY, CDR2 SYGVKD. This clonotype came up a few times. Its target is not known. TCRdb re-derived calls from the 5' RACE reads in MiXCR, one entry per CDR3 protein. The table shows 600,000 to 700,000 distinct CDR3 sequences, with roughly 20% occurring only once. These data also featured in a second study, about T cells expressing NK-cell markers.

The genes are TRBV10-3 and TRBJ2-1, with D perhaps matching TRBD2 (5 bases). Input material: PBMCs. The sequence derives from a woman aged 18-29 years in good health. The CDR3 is CAAGRVVNEQFF. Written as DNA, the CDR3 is TGTGCCGCTGGGAGAGTAGTGAATGAGCAGTTCTTC.